Listed below are T cell receptor beta chains from one sample, sequenced in a study of blood T cell repertoires in COVID-19. Clones were read by immunoSEQ multiplex PCR, and TCRdb kept only the in-frame ones, dropping some. The sample lists about 410,000 clones, about 90% occurring once. Sequences were obtained from PBMCs or T cells enriched from blood (not recorded which). These receptors all come from a man aged 18 to 35 who had recovered from COVID-19. The CDR3 runs from the conserved cysteine through the conserved F or W. The D gene is left open where the match is weak. Rows may omit the clone size; those that give it use once, few, many or a size class.

TRBV30	TRBJ2-7	-	-	TGTGCCTGGAGTCCCAGGGGAAGCTCCTACGAGCAGTACTTC	CAWSPRGSSYEQYF
TRBV29-1	TRBJ2-3	TRBD1	-	TGCAGCGTTGGGGGGCCGGGACAGGGCACAGATACGCAGTATTTT	CSVGGPGQGTDTQYF
TRBV7-8	TRBJ1-2	TRBD1	-	TGTGCCAGCAGACAGGGGAACTATGGCTACACCTTC	CASRQGNYGYTF
TRBV13	TRBJ2-2	-	-	TGTGCCAGCAGCTTAGTTGGGACACAGAACACCGGGGAGCTGTTTTTT	CASSLVGTQNTGELFF
TRBV27	TRBJ2-2	-	-	TGTGCCAGCAGTTTACGGGGGACCGGGGAGCTGTTTTTT	CASSLRGTGELFF
TRBV18	TRBJ1-2	-	-	TGTGCCAGCTCGCCCGAACCGACAGCCCTCTATGGCTACACCTTC	CASSPEPTALYGYTF
TRBV4-1	TRBJ1-4	TRBD1	-	TGCGCCAGCAGCCAACTAGGGACAGCGGAAAAACTGTTTTTT	CASSQLGTAEKLFF
TRBV3-1/TRBV3-2	TRBJ1-4	TRBD1	-	TGTGCCAGCAGCTTTCGACAGGGGTTAAAGGAAAAACTGTTTTTT	CASSFRQGLKEKLFF
TRBV19	TRBJ1-2	-	-	TGTGCCAGTAGTGGGGGCTCCTGGTATGGCTACACCTTC	CASSGGSWYGYTF
TRBV5-1	TRBJ2-5	-	-	TGCGCCAGCAGCTTGAGATACACCCAAGAGACCCAGTACTTC	CASSLRYTQETQYF
TRBV27	TRBJ1-6	-	-	TGTGCCAGCAAGTGGGGCAGGGATTCACCCCTCCACTTT	CASKWGRDSPLHF
TRBV29-1	TRBJ2-6	-	-	TGCAGCGTCAAACAGGGTACAGGGGCCAACGTCCTGACTTTC	CSVKQGTGANVLTF
TRBV9	TRBJ1-5	TRBD1	-	TGTGCCAGCAGCGTAGGGACAGGGGTAAATCAGCCCCAGCATTTT	CASSVGTGVNQPQHF
TRBV6-6	TRBJ1-3	-	-	TGTGCCAGCACCTTGACTAGTGGAAACACCATATATTTT	CASTLTSGNTIYF
TRBV7-6	TRBJ2-1	TRBD2	-	TGTGCCAGCAGCTTGGGGACTAGCGGGAACAATGAGCAGTTCTTC	CASSLGTSGNNEQFF
TRBV19	TRBJ2-1	TRBD2	once	TGTGCCAGTAGTATTAAACTAGCGGGGGGCGAGCAGTTCTTC	CASSIKLAGGEQFF
TRBV2	TRBJ1-5	TRBD1	-	TGTGCCAGCAGAGGACAGGGGATTAGCAATCAGCCCCAGCATTTT	CASRGQGISNQPQHF
TRBV2	TRBJ1-2	TRBD1	-	TGTGCCAGCAGTGAGGATTATTTGGGACAGATCTATGGCTACACCTTC	CASSEDYLGQIYGYTF
TRBV5-1	TRBJ1-2	-	-	TGCGCCAGCAGCCTCAGCTGGGGGGGTAGGGATGGCTACACCTTC	CASSLSWGGRDGYTF
TRBV29-1	TRBJ2-3	-	once	TGCAGCGTACAGGAGACCTACGTCGATACGCAGTATTTT	CSVQETYVDTQYF
TRBV18	TRBJ1-2	-	-	TGTGCCAGCTCACCGTCTCCAGGGGACCGCGGCTACACCTTC	CASSPSPGDRGYTF
TRBV28	TRBJ1-5	-	-	TGTGCCAGCAACTCAGGCTTGGGCAATCAGCCCCAGCATTTT	CASNSGLGNQPQHF
TRBV30	TRBJ1-1	-	few	TGTGCCTGGAGTCGGCAGCAGGGAACTGAAGCTTTCTTT	CAWSRQQGTEAFF
TRBV5-6	TRBJ2-3	TRBD2	-	TGTGCCAGCAGCCCCCTGGGGGCGGGGGGTACTGGAGATACGCAGTATTTT	CASSPLGAGGTGDTQYF
TRBV7-3	TRBJ1-1	TRBD1	-	TGTGCCAGCAGCCCGGACAGGACGGGCACTGAAGCTTTCTTT	CASSPDRTGTEAFF
TRBV20-1	TRBJ1-2	-	once	TGCAGTGCTAGTGGTTCGGGGGGATTTAACTATGGCTACACCTTC	CSASGSGGFNYGYTF
TRBV15	TRBJ2-2	TRBD2	-	TGTGCCACCAGCAGAGAAAGACTAGCGGGCGGGGAGCTGTTTTTT	CATSRERLAGGELFF
TRBV27	TRBJ2-7	TRBD2	-	TGTGCCAGCAGTTTCCTCGGGACTAGCGGTTCATACGAGCAGTACTTC	CASSFLGTSGSYEQYF
TRBV4-1	TRBJ2-7	-	-	TGCGCCAGCAGCCAAGGTCGGTTCAGGGAGGCTCACGAGCAGTACTTC	CASSQGRFREAHEQYF
TRBV28	TRBJ2-2	-	-	TGTGCCAGCAGTACTCTCAACAGGGTACTAGGCGGGGAGCTGTTTTTT	CASSTLNRVLGGELFF
TRBV28	TRBJ2-1	-	few	TGTGCCAGCAGTTTCGGACACGGGGGCAATGAGCAGTTCTTC	CASSFGHGGNEQFF
TRBV3-1/TRBV3-2	TRBJ2-2	TRBD2	-	TGTGCCAGCAGCCAAAAGAGGAGTACTAGCGGGAGAGGGGGGGATCACGGGGAGCTGTTTTTT	CASSQKRSTSGRGGDHGELFF
TRBV24-1	TRBJ2-1	-	-	TGTGCCGTGGGGGCGGGAGTTTACAATGAGCAGTTCTTC	CAVGAGVYNEQFF
TRBV5-6	TRBJ2-3	-	-	TGTGCCAGCAGCTTTGGGCAGGGGCTGGAACGGGCGCAGTATTTT	CASSFGQGLERAQYF
TRBV9	TRBJ2-7	TRBD1	-	TGTGCCAGCAGCGTAACCGGGACAGGTACCCACGAGCAGTACTTC	CASSVTGTGTHEQYF
TRBV12-5	TRBJ1-1	-	-	TGTGCTAGTGGTTCTCAACCCCTGAAGGACAGTTTGAGAATAGACACTGAAGCTTTCTTT	CASGSQPLKDSLRIDTEAFF
TRBV2	TRBJ1-5	-	-	TGTGCCAGCAGTGAATTCAGGGTGGAGCAGCCCCAGCATTTT	CASSEFRVEQPQHF
TRBV3-1/TRBV3-2	TRBJ1-2	-	-	TGTGCCAGCAGCCAAGTACTGGGGGCCGACTATGGCTACACCTTC	CASSQVLGADYGYTF
TRBV11-2	TRBJ1-4	TRBD1	-	TGTGCCAGCAGCCCGGGACAGGGGGCTGCTAATGAAAAACTGTTTTTT	CASSPGQGAANEKLFF
TRBV5-6	TRBJ1-2	TRBD1	-	TGTGCCAGCAGCTTACCGGGACAGAACTATGGCTACACCTTC	CASSLPGQNYGYTF
TRBV29-1	TRBJ1-1	TRBD1	-	TGCAGCGTGGGACAGGGCTTCACTGAAGCTTTCTTT	CSVGQGFTEAFF
TRBV27	TRBJ1-4	-	once	TGTGCCAGCAGTCCCACAGGGCTAGCTAATGAAAAACTGTTTTTT	CASSPTGLANEKLFF
TRBV5-5	TRBJ1-2	-	-	TGTGCCAGCAGCTTGTATTCAGCAGTCGGCGGGGATGGCTACACCTTC	CASSLYSAVGGDGYTF
TRBV30	TRBJ1-5	-	-	TGTGCCTGGAGTCGGGGGGGCGCCTTGGGCAATCAGCCCCAGCATTTT	CAWSRGGALGNQPQHF
TRBV27	TRBJ1-5	-	-	TGTGCCAGCAGTTTCATCAATCAGCCCCAGCATTTT	CASSFINQPQHF
TRBV5-1	TRBJ2-7	-	-	TGCGCCAGCACCCCCGGCGGGCCGACCTACGAGCAGTACTTC	CASTPGGPTYEQYF
TRBV7-2	TRBJ1-2	-	-	TGTGCCAGCAGCCACGACAGGAACTATGGCTACACCTTC	CASSHDRNYGYTF
TRBV27	TRBJ1-2	-	once	TGTGCCAGCAGCCCCGAAAGGGGGTATGGCTACACCTTC	CASSPERGYGYTF